The clone carrying this T cell receptor (beta chain) was recorded many times. This specimen belongs to a study of T cell repertoires in cytomegalovirus infection. MiXCR was run by TCRdb on the reads, yielding one entry per CDR3 protein. The table lists about 450,000 distinct CDR3 sequences, approximately 30% of them singletons. This CDR3 spans 14 amino acids. The ends were cut back, 3 bases at V and 2 bases at J, with 10 bases in the middle. The sequence derives from a human donor in good health (CMV status not recorded). Some clones in this sample may be carry-over from other donors' samples. The sequencing input was PBMCs. The chain employs TRBV12-3 or TRBV12-4 and TRBJ1-1, with D perhaps matching TRBD1 (6 bases). DNA for the CDR3: TGTGCCAGCAGTTTCGGACAGCGAAACACTGAAGCTTTCTTT. Translated: CASSFGQRNTEAFF.